This TCR beta chain was captured in a study of cytomegalovirus exposure and HLA in healthy donors (TCRdb year 2017). The study in broad terms: According to an earlier analysis of several hundred of the donors, about 179 million T cells yielded 95 million to 140 million unique TCR beta sequences and around 280 Gb of sequence data. Rather than drawing on any new phenotypic data, the later analysis identified candidate immune exposures from TCR beta sequences and the way those sequences occurred across donors. Class I and class II HLA loci were covered by the typing at four-digit resolution. Roughly five DR-DQ haplotypes were handled as single units for association and clustering, since linkage in the cohort was strong. An earlier analysis of around 540 of the donors applied high-throughput TCR beta sequencing to assess whether each TCR beta V gene segment acted as functional or pseudogenic. On average, approximately 250,000 unique TCR beta nucleotide sequences were sequenced per donor among fewer than 500 genotyped donors of the cohort, with about 19% of those sequences being non-productive. An early release that covered about 600 HLA-typed donors contained approximately 290 gigabases of sequencing data and approximately 85 million unique TCR sequences. High-throughput TCR immunosequencing, statistical association of individual TCRs with disease status, and machine learning were combined to predict cytomegalovirus infection status. Typing coverage differed by locus: A, B, C, DRB1 and DQB1 were typed in roughly 620-640 donors, DQA1 in about 510, DPA1 in some 570, and DPB1 in 450 to 490. The study aimed to test whether signatures of past pathogen exposure could be identified by cataloging public T cell receptors. The T cell repertoires of around 730 subjects were profiled by immunosequencing and related to cytomegalovirus serostatus. Every repertoire in the discovery cohort had been generated on one and the same sequencing platform. Donor age, sex, ethnicity and CMV serostatus were compiled alongside the repertoire data. A separate validation cohort of roughly 130 different subjects was used in addition to the roughly 620-subject first cohort. To study patterns of TCR occurrence, a later analysis re-analyzed previously published TCR beta repertoires from 500 to 850 donors and added high-resolution HLA genotyping. In a later genetic analysis, genome-wide SNP genotypes for about three fifths of the 666 donors were used, and that subset was treated as a discovery cohort. The genetic ancestry cluster associated with self-reported Caucasian donors included 81% of the 350 to 500 genotyped donors. Study-level results and caveats: In this cohort, only TCR beta chains were sequenced, and detectable features were limited by the absence of alpha or paired-chain data. Compared with the roughly 700-donor mean, donors in an Asian-associated ancestry cluster had fewer N-insertions in productive TCRs, according to a later genetic analysis. Seventeen rarely observed V segments, including chromosome 9 orphons, were excluded from the earlier analysis of about 600 of the donors because counts were too low. An earlier analysis of some 560 of the donors showed that most TCR beta V segments appeared in productive rearrangements either about 87% or about 30% of the time, which broadly matched IMGT annotations. In a later analysis, 16,951 TCR beta sequences were associated with specific HLA alleles at a false discovery rate of 0.05. CMV serostatus was the only immune exposure information available for the cohort. According to a later analysis, parvovirus B19, influenza, CMV and Epstein-Barr virus appeared linked to several top co-occurrence clusters. Some IMGT-functional V segments, including TRBV6-2 and TRBV6-3, could not be told apart with the 87-base-pair reads, so those segments were excluded. A cluster of highly shared sequence variants was judged likely to represent a technical artifact of the sequencing pipeline. A few of the identified cytomegalovirus-associated TCR beta chains were confirmed in vitro to be specific for cytomegalovirus antigens. Presence/absence analyses assumed roughly uniform sequencing depth across donors, an assumption that may not hold. An association between a missense DCLRE1C variant and V-gene and J-gene trimming of TCR beta chains was found in a later genetic analysis and replicated in an independent cohort. A later analysis found that most CMV-associated TCR beta chains appeared HLA-restricted, with HLA associations seemingly driven largely by CMV exposure. It was suggested by the authors that the approach could potentially be generalized to other disease states and immunological phenotypes. While some public TCRs were present in many individuals, most TCR sequences turned up only very rarely across donors. A further reported finding was that TCR beta sequences accurately predicted the HLA-A and HLA-B alleles for most subjects in the first cohort. In the study, approximately 160 TCR beta chains were listed as associated with cytomegalovirus. Linkage disequilibrium might explain the correlated functional status among segregating V segments, but an unknown experimental factor could not be excluded. In a later analysis, HLA-associated TCR beta chains showed more clonal expansion and lower generation probabilities than non-associated chains that were equally common. Because some donors lacked HLA typing at each locus, the association tests relied only on the typed subset. Cytomegalovirus status was reported to be diagnosed by the classifier with high specificity and sensitivity in both the original and validation cohorts. Strong co-occurrence of HLA alleles, especially DR and DQ, made assigning TCR associations to individual alleles difficult. A later analysis found that TCR association rates varied across HLA loci, with DRB1 alleles showing the most associated TCRs and HLA-C alleles the fewest.

A word on this clone: Its cognate antigen has yet to be identified. Base qualities are not provided; no much larger clone lies one nucleotide away.

The cohort consisted of hundreds of healthy bone marrow donors. At the time of sampling, every cohort member was nominally healthy, though immune exposures that went unrecorded were likely present. The donor was CMV seronegative and belonged to the group of 352 seronegative cohort members. Each donor provided a peripheral blood sample, and peripheral blood mononuclear cells were used for TCR beta sequencing. Genomic DNA was extracted from the blood cell samples with the Qiagen DNeasy Blood Extraction Kit. The library came from the immunoSEQ multiplex PCR assay. The multiplex PCR relied on a mix of 60 forward primers for TCR Vbeta segments and 13 reverse primers for TCR Jbeta segments. The CDR3 region of rearranged TCR beta genes was amplified from genomic DNA by a multiplex PCR assay. On the Illumina HiSeq System, the amplified TCR beta libraries were sequenced as 87-base-pair reads. Regarding the original processing steps: Across the 700 or so repertoires, a later analysis counted about 81 million unique TCR beta chains, around 11 million of which were shared by at least two donors. Raw reads were error-corrected and collapsed into unique sequences with a nearest-neighbor algorithm that merged closely related sequences to remove PCR and sequencing errors. Alignment of CDR3 sequences to IMGT reference sequences was used to assign V, D and J gene segments. For a sequence to be retained, a match of at least six nucleotides to both a V gene segment and a J gene segment was required. A rearrangement counted as productive if the CDR3 had no stop codons and remained in frame with V and J, and every other rearrangement counted as non-productive. CDR3 was defined according to IMGT convention as the region running from the second conserved V-encoded cysteine to the conserved J-encoded phenylalanine. The earlier analysis of some 540 of the donors excluded any sequence lacking an unambiguous match to a single V gene segment. In an earlier analysis of around 590 of the donors, a V segment was called functional when productive rearrangements were above 56.7%, and segregating when the standard deviation between donors exceeded 5%. A statistical classification framework was built to diagnose cytomegalovirus status from the catalog of TCR beta chain sequences. In a later analysis, V and J genes were assigned by comparing TCR nucleotide sequences against IMGT/GENE-DB human TR gene sequences. The TCRdist pipeline was used in a later analysis to assign CDR3 sequences and most-parsimonious VDJ recombination scenarios. In a later analysis, each TCR beta chain was defined by its CDR3 amino acid sequence together with its V-gene family, and reads without a unique V-gene family were excluded. As a way to deal with suspected cross-contamination and a sequencing artifact, a later analysis dropped 500 to 700 nucleotide sequences that were highly shared and had low generation probability. In a later analysis, a clonal expansion index for each public chain was calculated from normalized within-repertoire ranks of inferred template counts. In a later analysis, generation probabilities were computed using a VDJ recombination model fitted to out-of-frame rearrangements, and the results were checked against IGoR. In a later analysis, hypergeometric tests were used to score TCR-TCR, TCR-HLA and TCR-CMV co-occurrence, with a repertoire-size bias correction applied to TCR pairs. A later analysis estimated false discovery rates by permuting HLA or CMV assignments 20 times. In a later analysis, co-occurring TCRs were grouped using DBSCAN, with TCRdist sequence similarity added in when clustering inside HLA-allele-positive subsets. Repertoires with fewer than 30,000 or more than 120,000 public chains, plus five repertoires with anomalous nucleotide sharing, were excluded from co-occurrence clustering. TCRdb retrieved this table from immuneACCESS and kept in-frame rearrangements only. Not all clones are present; in checked studies, unresolved V genes account for under half, and no reason is known for the remainder. D and trimming come from the DNA, and the V and J calls and clone size come from that table. This sample has 85,000 to 100,000 clones in its table, and 60% to 80% of those were observed once. The leading ten clones occupy roughly 6% of the sample.

Trimming takes 10 bases off V and 6 bases off J; junction bases not matched to a gene: 11. The CDR3 measures 13 amino acids from cysteine to phenylalanine. This entry keeps only the CDR3 DNA: 39 bases, framed from base 1. The germline V gene encodes CDR1 ENHRY and CDR2 SYGVKD. Input material: PBMCs. The rearranged segments are TRBV10-3 and TRBJ1-2; the central 7 bases match TRBD1. The clonotype comes from a woman aged 25 to 39 in good health and CMV-seronegative. The CDR3 region reads CATSTGETNGYTF. At the DNA level, the sequence is TGTGCCACGTCAACAGGGGAGACGAATGGCTACACCTTC.